This T cell receptor (beta chain) was recorded in a study of Tregs in tolerant kidney transplant recipients. Study-wide points: Tregs expanded with activated donor B cells seemed most donor-specific. The small number of patients limits these findings pending further validation.

As regards this clone: Antigen: not known.

Thawed PBMCs were FACS-sorted into unstimulated CD4+CD25+CD127- regulatory T cells, CD4+CD25- non-regulatory cells, CD4 and CD8 cells. An overnight rest at 37°C with 200 IU/ml IL-2 preceded regulatory T cell sorting from thawed PBMCs. Generated by immunoSEQ multiplex PCR, the TCRdb table keeps only in-frame clones and is missing some. The sample has 46,000 or so clones, about 89% seen once. This CDR3 comprises 13 residues. Germline CDR1 is MNHEY and CDR2 is SVGAGI. The V gene lost 7 bases and the J gene lost 7 bases, with 17 bases spanning the gap. V and J are TRBV6-5 and TRBJ2-7; the D call may be TRBD1 or TRBD2 (5 bases each). This TCR was recovered from a human donor in good health. Specimen: Tregs from blood. CDR3 residues: CASIRDALGEQYF. Here the CDR3 DNA reads TGTGCCAGCATCCGGGACGCCTTAGGAGAGCAGTACTTC.